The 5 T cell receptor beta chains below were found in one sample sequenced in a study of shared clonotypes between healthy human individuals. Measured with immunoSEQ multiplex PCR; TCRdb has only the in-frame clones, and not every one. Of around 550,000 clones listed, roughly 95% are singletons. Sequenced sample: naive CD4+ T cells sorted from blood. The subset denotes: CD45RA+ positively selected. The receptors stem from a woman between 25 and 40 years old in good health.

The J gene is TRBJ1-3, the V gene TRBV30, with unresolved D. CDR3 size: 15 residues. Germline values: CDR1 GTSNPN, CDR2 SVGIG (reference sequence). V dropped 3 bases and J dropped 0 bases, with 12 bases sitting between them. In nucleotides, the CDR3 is TGTGCCTGGAGGCCAGACGCCAGCTCTGGAAACACCATATATTTT. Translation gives CAWRPDASSGNTIYF. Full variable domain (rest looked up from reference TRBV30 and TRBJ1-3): SQTIHQWPATLVQPVGSPLSLECTVEGTSNPNLYWYRQAAGRGLQLLFYSVGIGQISSEVPQNLSASRPQDRQFILSSKKLLLSDSGFYLCAWRPDASSGNTIYFGEGSWLTVV.

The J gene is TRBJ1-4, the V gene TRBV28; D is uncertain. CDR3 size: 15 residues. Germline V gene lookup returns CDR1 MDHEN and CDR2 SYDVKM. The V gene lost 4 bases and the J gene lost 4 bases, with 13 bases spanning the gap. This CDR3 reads CASSWLRASNEKLFF. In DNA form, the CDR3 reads TGTGCCAGCAGTTGGTTAAGGGCCAGTAATGAAAAACTGTTTTTT.

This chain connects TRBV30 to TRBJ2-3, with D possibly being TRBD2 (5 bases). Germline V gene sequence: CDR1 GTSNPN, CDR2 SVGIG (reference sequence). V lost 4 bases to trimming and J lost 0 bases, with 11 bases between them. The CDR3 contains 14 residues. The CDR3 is CAWNEAASTDTQYF. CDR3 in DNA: TGTGCCTGGAATGAAGCGGCGAGCACAGATACGCAGTATTTT.

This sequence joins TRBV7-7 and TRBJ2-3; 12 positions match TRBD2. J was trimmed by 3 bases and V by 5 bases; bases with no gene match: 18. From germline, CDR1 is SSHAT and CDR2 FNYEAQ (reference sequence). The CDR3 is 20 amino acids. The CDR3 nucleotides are TGTGCCAGCAGCCCTTTCCCGACTAGCGGGAGTCCTTTACTTACAGATACGCAGTATTTT. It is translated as CASSPFPTSGSPLLTDTQYF.

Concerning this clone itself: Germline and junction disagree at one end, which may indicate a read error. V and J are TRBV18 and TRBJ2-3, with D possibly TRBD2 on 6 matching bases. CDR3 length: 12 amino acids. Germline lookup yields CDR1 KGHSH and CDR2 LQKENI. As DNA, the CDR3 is TGTGCCAGCTCCCCCACGGGAGATTCGCAGTATTTT. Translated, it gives CASSPTGDSQYF.